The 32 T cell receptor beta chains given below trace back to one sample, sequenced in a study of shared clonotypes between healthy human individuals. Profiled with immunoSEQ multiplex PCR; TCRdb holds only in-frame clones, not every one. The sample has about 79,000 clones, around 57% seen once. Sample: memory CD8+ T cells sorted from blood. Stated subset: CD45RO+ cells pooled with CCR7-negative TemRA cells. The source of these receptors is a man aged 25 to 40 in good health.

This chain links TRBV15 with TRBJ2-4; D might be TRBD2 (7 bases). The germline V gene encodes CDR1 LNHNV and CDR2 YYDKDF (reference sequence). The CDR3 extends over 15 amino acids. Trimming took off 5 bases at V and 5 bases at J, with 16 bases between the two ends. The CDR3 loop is CATSHRGGGQNIQYF. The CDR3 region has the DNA TGTGCCACCAGCCACAGAGGGGGGGGCCAAAACATTCAGTACTTC. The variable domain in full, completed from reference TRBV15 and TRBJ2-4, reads DAMVIQNPRYQVTQFGKPVTLSCSQTLNHNVMYWYQQKSSQAPKLLFHYYDKDFNNEADTPDNFQSRRPNTSFCFLDIRSPGLGDTAMYLCATSHRGGGQNIQYFGAGTRLSVL.

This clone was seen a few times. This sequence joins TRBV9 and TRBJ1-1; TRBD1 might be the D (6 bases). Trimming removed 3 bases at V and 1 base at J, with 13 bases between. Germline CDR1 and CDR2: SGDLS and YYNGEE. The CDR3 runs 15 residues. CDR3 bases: TGTGCCAGCAGCGCCGGGGGCCTCGGGAACACTGAAGCTTTCTTT. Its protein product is CASSAGGLGNTEAFF.

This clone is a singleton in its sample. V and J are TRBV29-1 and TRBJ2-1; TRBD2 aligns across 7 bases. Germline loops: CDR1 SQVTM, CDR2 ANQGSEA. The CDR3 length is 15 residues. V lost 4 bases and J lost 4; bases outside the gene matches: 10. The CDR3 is CSVVLIGGSYNEQFF. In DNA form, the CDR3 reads TGCAGCGTTGTCTTAATTGGCGGGAGTTACAATGAGCAGTTCTTC.

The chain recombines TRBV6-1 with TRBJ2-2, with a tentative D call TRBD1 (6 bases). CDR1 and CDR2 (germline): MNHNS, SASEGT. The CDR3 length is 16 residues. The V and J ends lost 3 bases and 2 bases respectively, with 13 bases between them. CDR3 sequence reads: CASSERGTLNTGELFF. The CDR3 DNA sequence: TGTGCCAGCAGTGAGAGGGGGACACTAAACACCGGGGAGCTGTTTTTT.

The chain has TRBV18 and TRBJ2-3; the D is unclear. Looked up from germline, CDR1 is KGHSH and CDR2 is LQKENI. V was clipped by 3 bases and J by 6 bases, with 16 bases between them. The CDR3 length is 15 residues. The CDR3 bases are TGTGCCAGCTCACCTAGCTTACCCAAAGGGGATACGCAGTATTTT. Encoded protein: CASSPSLPKGDTQYF.

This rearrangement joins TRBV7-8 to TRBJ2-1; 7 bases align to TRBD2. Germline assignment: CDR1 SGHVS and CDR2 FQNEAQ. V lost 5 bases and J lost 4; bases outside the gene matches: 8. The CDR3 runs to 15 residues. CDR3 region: CASSPERDPYNEQFF. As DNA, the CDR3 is TGTGCCAGCAGCCCCGAGCGGGACCCGTACAATGAGCAGTTCTTC.

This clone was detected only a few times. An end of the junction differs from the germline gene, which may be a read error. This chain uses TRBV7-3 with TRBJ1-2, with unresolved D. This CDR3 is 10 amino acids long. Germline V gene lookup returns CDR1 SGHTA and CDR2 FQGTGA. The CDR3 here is CASSSSLGDF. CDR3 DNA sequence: TGTGCCAGCAGCTCATCCCTTGGGGACTTC.

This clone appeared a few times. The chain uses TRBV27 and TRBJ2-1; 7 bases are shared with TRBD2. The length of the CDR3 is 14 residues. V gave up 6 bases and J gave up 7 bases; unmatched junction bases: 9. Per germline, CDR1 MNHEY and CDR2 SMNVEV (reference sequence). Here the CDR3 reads CASSPGLPQNEQFF. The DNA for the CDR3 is TGTGCCAGCAGCCCGGGACTACCACAAAATGAGCAGTTCTTC.

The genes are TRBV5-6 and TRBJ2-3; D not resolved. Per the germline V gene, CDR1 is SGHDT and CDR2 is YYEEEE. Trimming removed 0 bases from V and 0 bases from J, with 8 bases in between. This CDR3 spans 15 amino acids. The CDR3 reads CASSLGPASTDTQYF. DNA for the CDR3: TGTGCCAGCAGCTTGGGACCGGCTAGCACAGATACGCAGTATTTT.

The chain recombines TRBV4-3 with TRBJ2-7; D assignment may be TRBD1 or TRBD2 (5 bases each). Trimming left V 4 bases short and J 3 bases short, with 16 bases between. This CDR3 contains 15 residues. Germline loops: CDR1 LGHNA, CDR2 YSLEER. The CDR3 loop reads CASSLRAGTNYEQYF. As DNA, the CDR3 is TGCGCCAGCAGCCTCCGAGCCGGGACCAACTACGAGCAGTACTTC.

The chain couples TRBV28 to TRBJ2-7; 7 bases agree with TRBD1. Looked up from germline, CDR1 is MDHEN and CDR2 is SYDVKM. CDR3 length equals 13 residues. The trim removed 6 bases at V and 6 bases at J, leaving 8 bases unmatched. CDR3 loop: CASRPGQQTEQYF. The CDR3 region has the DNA TGTGCCAGCAGGCCGGGACAGCAAACCGAGCAGTACTTC.

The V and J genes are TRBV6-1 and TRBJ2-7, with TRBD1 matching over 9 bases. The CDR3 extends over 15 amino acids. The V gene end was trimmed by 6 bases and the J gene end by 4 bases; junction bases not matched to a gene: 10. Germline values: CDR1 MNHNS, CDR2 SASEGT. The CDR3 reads CASSEPPGTGYEQYF. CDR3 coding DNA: TGTGCCAGCAGCGAACCCCCCGGGACAGGGTACGAGCAGTACTTC.

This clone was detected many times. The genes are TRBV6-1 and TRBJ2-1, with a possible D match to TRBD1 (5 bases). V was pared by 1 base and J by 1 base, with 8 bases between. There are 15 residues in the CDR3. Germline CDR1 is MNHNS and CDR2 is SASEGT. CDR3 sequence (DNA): TGTGCCAGCAGTGAAGGGGCAGGGTCCTACAATGAGCAGTTCTTC. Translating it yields CASSEGAGSYNEQFF.

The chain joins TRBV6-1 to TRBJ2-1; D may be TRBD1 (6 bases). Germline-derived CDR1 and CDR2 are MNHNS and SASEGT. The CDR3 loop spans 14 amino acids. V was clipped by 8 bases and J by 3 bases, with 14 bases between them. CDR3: CASLRDTNYNEQFF. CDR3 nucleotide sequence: TGTGCCAGCTTACGGGACACTAACTACAATGAGCAGTTCTTC.

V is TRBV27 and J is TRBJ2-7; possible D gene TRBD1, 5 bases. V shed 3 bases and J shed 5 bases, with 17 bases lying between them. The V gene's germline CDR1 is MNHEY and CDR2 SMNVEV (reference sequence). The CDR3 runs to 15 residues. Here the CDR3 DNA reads TGTGCCAGCAGTTTTTGGGGCAGGCCATCCGACGAGCAGTACTTC. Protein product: CASSFWGRPSDEQYF.

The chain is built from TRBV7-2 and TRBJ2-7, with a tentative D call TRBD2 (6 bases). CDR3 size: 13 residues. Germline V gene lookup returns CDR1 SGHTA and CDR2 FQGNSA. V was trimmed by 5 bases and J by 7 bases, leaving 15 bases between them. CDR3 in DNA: TGTGCCAGCAGCCCCAGACCGGGAGATGAGCAGTACTTC. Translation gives CASSPRPGDEQYF.

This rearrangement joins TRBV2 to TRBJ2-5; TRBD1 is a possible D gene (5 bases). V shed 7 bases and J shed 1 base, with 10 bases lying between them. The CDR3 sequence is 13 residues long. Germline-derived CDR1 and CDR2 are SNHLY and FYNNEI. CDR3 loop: CASTRQPQETQYF. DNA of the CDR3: TGTGCCAGCACCCGACAGCCCCAAGAGACCCAGTACTTC. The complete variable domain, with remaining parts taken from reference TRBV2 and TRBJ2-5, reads EPEVTQTPSHQVTQMGQEVILRCVPISNHLYFYWYRQILGQKVEFLVSFYNNEISEKSEIFDDQFSVERPDGSNFTLKIRSTKLEDSAMYFCASTRQPQETQYFGPGTRLLVL.

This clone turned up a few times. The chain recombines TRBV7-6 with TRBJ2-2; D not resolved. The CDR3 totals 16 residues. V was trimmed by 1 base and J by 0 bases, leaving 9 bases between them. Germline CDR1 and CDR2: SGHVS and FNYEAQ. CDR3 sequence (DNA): TGTGCCAGCAGCTTAGGTCTGGGGTCGAACACCGGGGAGCTGTTTTTT. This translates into CASSLGLGSNTGELFF.

The CDR3 is CASRPLIRSETQYF. The CDR3 DNA is TGTGCCAGCAGACCTCTAATAAGATCAGAGACCCAGTACTTC. The chain combines TRBV27 with TRBJ2-5; D not certain. Germline assignment: CDR1 MNHEY and CDR2 SMNVEV (reference sequence). V was shortened by 6 bases and J by 4 bases, with 15 bases between the two germline ends. This CDR3 has 14 amino acids.

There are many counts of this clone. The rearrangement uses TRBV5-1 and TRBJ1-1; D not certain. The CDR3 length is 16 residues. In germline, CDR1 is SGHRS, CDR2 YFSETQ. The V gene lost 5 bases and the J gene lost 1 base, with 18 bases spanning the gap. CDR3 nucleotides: TGCGCCAGCAGTGAGGGAGGGATAATTGGGAACACTGAAGCTTTCTTT. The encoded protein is CASSEGGIIGNTEAFF.

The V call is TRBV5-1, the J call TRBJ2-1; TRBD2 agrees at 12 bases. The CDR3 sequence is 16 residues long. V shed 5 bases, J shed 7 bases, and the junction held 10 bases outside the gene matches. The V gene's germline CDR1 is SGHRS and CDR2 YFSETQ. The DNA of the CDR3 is TGCGCCAGCAGGACATCCGGGACTAGCGGGTTTAATGAGCAGTTCTTC. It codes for CASRTSGTSGFNEQFF.

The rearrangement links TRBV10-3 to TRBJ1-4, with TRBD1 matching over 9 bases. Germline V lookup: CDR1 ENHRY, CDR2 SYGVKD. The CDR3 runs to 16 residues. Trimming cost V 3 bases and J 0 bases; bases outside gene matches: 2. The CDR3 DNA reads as TGTGCCATCAGTGACCGGGACAGGGCAACTAATGAAAAACTGTTTTTT. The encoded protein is CAISDRDRATNEKLFF.

The chain's CDR3 is CASSESGHPEKFF. The CDR3 coding sequence is TGCGCCAGCAGTGAGTCTGGACACCCTGAAAAGTTCTTC. The chain links TRBV10-1 to TRBJ2-1; possibly TRBD1 for D (5 bases). The CDR3 covers 13 residues. V was cut by 0 bases and J by 14 bases, with 14 bases left in between. Germline V gene sequence: CDR1 WNHNN, CDR2 SYGVQD (reference sequence).

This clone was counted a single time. CDR3: CASRNGAGGYPSQETQYF. As DNA, the CDR3 is TGTGCCAGCCGGAATGGAGCGGGAGGGTACCCCAGCCAAGAGACCCAGTACTTC. V is TRBV28 and J is TRBJ2-5, with 10 bases lining up with TRBD2. The trim removed 8 bases at V and 1 base at J, leaving 16 bases unmatched. The CDR3 has 18 amino acids. Germline lookup yields CDR1 MDHEN and CDR2 SYDVKM.

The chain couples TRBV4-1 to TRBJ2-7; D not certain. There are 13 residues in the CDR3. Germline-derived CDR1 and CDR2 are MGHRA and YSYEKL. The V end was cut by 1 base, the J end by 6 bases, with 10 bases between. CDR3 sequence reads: CASSQVYLGEQYF. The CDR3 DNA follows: TGCGCCAGCAGCCAAGTGTATCTGGGCGAGCAGTACTTC.

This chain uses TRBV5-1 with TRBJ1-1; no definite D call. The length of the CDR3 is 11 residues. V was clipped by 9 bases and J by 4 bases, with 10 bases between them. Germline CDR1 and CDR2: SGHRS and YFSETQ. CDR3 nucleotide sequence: TGCGCCACCCGAATTGGCACTGAAGCTTTCTTT. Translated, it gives CATRIGTEAFF.

Here the CDR3 DNA reads TGCGCCAGCAGCCAAGATCTGAAGCGCCCGAACACCGGGGAGCTGTTTTTT. Amino acids: CASSQDLKRPNTGELFF. The rearrangement uses TRBV4-1 and TRBJ2-2, with D hard to call. This CDR3 has 17 amino acids. Trimming cost V 0 bases and J 0 bases, with 11 bases left between them. Germline V gene lookup returns CDR1 MGHRA and CDR2 YSYEKL.

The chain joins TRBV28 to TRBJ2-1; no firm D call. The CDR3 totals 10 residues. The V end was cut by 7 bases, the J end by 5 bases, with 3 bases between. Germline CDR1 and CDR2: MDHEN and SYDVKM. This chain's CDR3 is CASKNNEQFF. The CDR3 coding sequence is TGTGCCAGCAAGAACAATGAGCAGTTCTTC.

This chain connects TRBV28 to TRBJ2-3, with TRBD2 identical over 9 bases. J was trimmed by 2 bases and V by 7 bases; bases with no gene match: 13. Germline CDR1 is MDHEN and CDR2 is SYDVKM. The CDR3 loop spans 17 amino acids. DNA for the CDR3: TGTGCCAGCACCCGACTGGTAGCGGGAGAAAACACAGATACGCAGTATTTT. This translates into CASTRLVAGENTDTQYF.

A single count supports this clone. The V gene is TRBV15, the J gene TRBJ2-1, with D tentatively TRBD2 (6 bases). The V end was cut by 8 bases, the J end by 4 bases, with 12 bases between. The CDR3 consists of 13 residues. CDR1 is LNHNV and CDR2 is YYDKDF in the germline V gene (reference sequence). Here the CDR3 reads CATGSGRYNEQFF. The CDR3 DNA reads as TGTGCCACCGGTTCCGGGAGATACAATGAGCAGTTCTTC.

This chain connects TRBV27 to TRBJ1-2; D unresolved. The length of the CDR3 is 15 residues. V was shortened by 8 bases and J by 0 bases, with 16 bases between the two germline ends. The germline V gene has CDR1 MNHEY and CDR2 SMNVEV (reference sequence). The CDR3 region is CASRPPTGANYGYTF. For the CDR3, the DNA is TGTGCCAGCCGACCCCCCACCGGCGCTAACTATGGCTACACCTTC.

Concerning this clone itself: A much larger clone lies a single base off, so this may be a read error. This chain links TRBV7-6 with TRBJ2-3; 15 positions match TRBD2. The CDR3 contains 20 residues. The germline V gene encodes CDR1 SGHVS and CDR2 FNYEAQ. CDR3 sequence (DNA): TGTGCCGGCAGCTTGTATTTTGGACTAGCGGGAGGGCCCATCGCAGATACGCAGTATTTT. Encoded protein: CAGSLYFGLAGGPIADTQYF.